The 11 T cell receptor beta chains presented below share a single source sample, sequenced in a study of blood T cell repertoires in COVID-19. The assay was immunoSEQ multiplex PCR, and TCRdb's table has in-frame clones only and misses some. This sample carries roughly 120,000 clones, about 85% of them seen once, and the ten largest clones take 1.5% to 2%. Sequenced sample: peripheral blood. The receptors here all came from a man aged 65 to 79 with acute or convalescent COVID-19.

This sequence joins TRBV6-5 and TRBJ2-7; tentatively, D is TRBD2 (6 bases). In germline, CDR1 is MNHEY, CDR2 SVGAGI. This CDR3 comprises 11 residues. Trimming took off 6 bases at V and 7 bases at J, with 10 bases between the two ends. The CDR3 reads CASREGREQYF. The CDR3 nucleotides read TGTGCCAGCAGGGAGGGACGGGAGCAGTACTTC.

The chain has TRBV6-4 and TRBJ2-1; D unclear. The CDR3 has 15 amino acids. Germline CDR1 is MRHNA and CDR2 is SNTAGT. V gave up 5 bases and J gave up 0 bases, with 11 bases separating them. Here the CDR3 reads CASSREAGSYNEQFF. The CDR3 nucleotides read TGTGCCAGCAGTCGCGAGGCTGGCTCCTACAATGAGCAGTTCTTC.

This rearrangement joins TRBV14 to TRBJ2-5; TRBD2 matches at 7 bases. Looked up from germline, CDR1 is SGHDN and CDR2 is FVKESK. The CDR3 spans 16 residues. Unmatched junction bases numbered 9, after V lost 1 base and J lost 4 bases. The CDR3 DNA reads TGTGCCAGCAGCCAAGGGTTGCGGGGGAGGTCAGAGACCCAGTACTTC. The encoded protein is CASSQGLRGRSETQYF.

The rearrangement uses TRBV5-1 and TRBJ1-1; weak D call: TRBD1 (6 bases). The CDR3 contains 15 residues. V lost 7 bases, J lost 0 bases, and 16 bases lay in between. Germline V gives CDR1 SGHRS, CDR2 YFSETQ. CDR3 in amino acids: CASWGLGGMNTEAFF. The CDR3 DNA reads TGCGCCAGCTGGGGATTAGGGGGAATGAACACTGAAGCTTTCTTT.

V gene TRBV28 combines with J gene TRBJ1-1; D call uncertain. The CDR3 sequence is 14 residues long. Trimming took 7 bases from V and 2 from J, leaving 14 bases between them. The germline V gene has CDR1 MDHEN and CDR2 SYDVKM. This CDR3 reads CASIFSGGNTEAFF. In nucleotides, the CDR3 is TGTGCCAGCATCTTTAGTGGAGGAAACACTGAAGCTTTCTTT. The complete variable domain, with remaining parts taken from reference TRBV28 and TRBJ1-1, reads DVKVTQSSRYLVKRTGEKVFLECVQDMDHENMFWYRQDPGLGLRLIYFSYDVKMKEKGDIPEGYSVSREKKERFSLILESASTNQTSMYLCASIFSGGNTEAFFGQGTRLTVV.

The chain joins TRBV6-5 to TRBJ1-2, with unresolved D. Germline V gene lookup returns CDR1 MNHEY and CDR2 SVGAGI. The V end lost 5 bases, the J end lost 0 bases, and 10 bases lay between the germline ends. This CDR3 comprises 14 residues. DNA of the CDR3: TGTGCCAGCAGTCCCACAGATCCTAACTATGGCTACACCTTC. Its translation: CASSPTDPNYGYTF.

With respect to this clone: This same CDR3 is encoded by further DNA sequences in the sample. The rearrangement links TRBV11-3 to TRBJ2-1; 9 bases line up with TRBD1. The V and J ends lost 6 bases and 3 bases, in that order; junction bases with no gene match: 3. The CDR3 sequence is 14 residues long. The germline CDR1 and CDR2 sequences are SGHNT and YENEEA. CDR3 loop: CASSRQGGYNEQFF. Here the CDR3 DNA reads TGTGCCAGCAGTCGACAGGGGGGCTACAATGAGCAGTTCTTC.

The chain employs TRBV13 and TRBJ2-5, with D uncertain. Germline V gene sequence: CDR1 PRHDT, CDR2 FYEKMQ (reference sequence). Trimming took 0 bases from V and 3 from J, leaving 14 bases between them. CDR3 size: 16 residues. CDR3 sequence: CASSLGLLTAKETQYF. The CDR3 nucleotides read TGTGCCAGCAGCTTAGGCCTACTCACCGCCAAAGAGACCCAGTACTTC.

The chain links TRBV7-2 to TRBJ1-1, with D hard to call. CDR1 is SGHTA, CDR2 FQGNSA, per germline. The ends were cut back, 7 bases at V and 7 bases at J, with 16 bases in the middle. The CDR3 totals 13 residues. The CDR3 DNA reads TGTGCCAGCACCCTTATGAACGGAGTTGAAGCTTTCTTT. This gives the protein CASTLMNGVEAFF.

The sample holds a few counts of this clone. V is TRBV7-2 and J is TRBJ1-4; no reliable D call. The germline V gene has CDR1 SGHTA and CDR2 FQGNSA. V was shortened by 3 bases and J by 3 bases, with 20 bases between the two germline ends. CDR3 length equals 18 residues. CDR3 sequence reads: CASSLNTMGGSSNEKLFF. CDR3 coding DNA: TGTGCCAGCAGCTTGAACACGATGGGAGGGTCTTCTAATGAAAAACTGTTTTTT.

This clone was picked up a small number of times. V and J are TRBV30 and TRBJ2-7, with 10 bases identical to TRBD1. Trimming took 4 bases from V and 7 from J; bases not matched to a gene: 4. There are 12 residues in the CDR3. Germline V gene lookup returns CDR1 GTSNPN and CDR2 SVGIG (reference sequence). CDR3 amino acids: CAWNRGQGEQYF. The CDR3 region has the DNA TGTGCCTGGAACCGGGGACAGGGGGAGCAGTACTTC.